The 15 T cell receptor beta chains below come from one sample, sequenced in a study of T cells in Graves' hyperthyroidism and ophthalmopathy. Amplified TCR beta CDR3 regions came from RNA transcripts. The HTBI set primed first-round TCR CDR3 RT-PCR. MiXCR, applied by TCRdb to the multiplex PCR reads, yields one record per CDR3 protein. The table shows about 400,000 distinct CDR3 sequences, with more than 15% occurring only once. Sequenced material: blood. The receptors come from a woman between 18 and 29 years old with Graves' hyperthyroidism.

The chain carries TRBV7-9 and TRBJ1-2; 9 bases fit TRBD1. The CDR3 has 19 amino acids. V trimming: 1 base; J trimming: 6 bases; junction bases outside the gene matches: 18. The germline V gene encodes CDR1 SEHNR and CDR2 FQNEAQ (reference sequence). CDR3 sequence reads: CASSLVGHGTGSIFDGYTF. The CDR3 region has the DNA TGTGCCAGCAGCTTAGTTGGCCACGGGACAGGGTCAATTTTTGATGGCTACACCTTC.

This clonotype appeared many times. The gene calls are TRBV4-1 and TRBJ1-2; no clear D. V gave up 1 base and J gave up 4 bases, with 10 bases separating them. The CDR3 totals 14 residues. Germline V CDR1 and CDR2: MGHRA, YSYEKL. The CDR3 nucleotides read TGCGCCAGCAGCCAAGGGGCTAACGCCTATGGCTACACCTTC. Amino acid sequence: CASSQGANAYGYTF.

This clonotype has ten or more counts. The V call is TRBV12-3 or TRBV12-4, the J call TRBJ1-5, with D possibly matching TRBD1 (6 bases). V gave up 1 base and J gave up 0 bases, with 13 bases separating them. This CDR3 has 17 amino acids. For the CDR3, the DNA is TGTGCCAGCAGTTTAGGGCAGGGGACTTATAGCAATCAGCCCCAGCATTTT. Protein sequence: CASSLGQGTYSNQPQHF.

Ten or more counts support this clonotype. J is TRBJ1-2 and V is TRBV20-1; maybe TRBD1 (5 bases). This CDR3 is built from 15 residues. Trimming cost V 5 bases and J 2 bases, with 18 bases left between them. Germline CDR1 DFQATT, CDR2 SNEGSKA (reference sequence). CDR3 protein: CSASPALRGNYGYTF. CDR3 nucleotide sequence: TGCAGTGCTTCTCCCGCCCTGAGGGGCAACTATGGCTACACCTTC.

J is TRBJ2-1 and V is TRBV11-1; tentative D call: TRBD1 (6 bases). The V end was cut by 6 bases, the J end by 8 bases, with 23 bases between. The CDR3 runs to 16 residues. Looked up from germline, CDR1 is SGHAT and CDR2 is FQDESV (reference sequence). CDR3 protein: CASSPARVRGGDEQFF. DNA of the CDR3: TGTGCCAGCAGTCCAGCCCGGGTCAGGGGTGGTGATGAGCAGTTCTTC.

There are many counts of this clonotype. V usage is TRBV19 and J usage is TRBJ1-1; maybe TRBD1 (5 bases). Per the germline V gene, CDR1 is LNHDA and CDR2 is SQIVND (reference sequence). Deletions cut 7 bases from V and 0 bases from J, with 12 bases between. The length of the CDR3 is 14 residues. CDR3 region: CASTARTLNTEAFF. The CDR3 coding sequence is TGTGCCAGTACCGCACGGACACTGAACACTGAAGCTTTCTTT.

This clonotype was recorded at least ten times. This chain connects TRBV20-1 to TRBJ1-4; D is ambiguous. Germline-derived CDR1 and CDR2 are DFQATT and SNEGSKA (reference sequence). Deletions cut 0 bases from V and 8 bases from J, with 16 bases between. This CDR3 contains 15 residues. In nucleotides, the CDR3 is TGCAGTGCTAGAGAAGATCTGCTGGAAAGAGAAAAACTGTTTTTT. Protein product: CSAREDLLEREKLFF.

The chain employs TRBV19 and TRBJ1-1; no clear D gene. V lost 5 bases to trimming and J lost 1 base, with 8 bases between them. The germline V gene encodes CDR1 LNHDA and CDR2 SQIVND (reference sequence). The CDR3 is 13 amino acids. This chain's CDR3 is CASSVSRNTEAFF. Here the CDR3 DNA reads TGTGCCAGTAGTGTTAGCCGGAACACTGAAGCTTTCTTT.

This clonotype was recorded at least ten times. The chain uses TRBV28 and TRBJ1-5, with a weak D call TRBD1 (5 bases). The ends were cut back, 5 bases at V and 3 bases at J, with 14 bases in the middle. The CDR3 length is 15 residues. CDR1 and CDR2 (germline): MDHEN, SYDVKM. CDR3 bases: TGTGCCAGCAGTAGACCTCAGGGATCCAATCAGCCCCAGCATTTT. Its translation is CASSRPQGSNQPQHF.

The J gene is TRBJ1-3, the V gene TRBV18; D is ambiguous. Trimming pared 2 bases from V and 2 bases from J, leaving 4 bases between. The CDR3 contains 13 residues. CDR1 is KGHSH, CDR2 LQKENI, per germline. The CDR3 sequence is CASSPGAGNTIYF. CDR3 sequence (DNA): TGTGCCAGCTCACCAGGGGCTGGAAACACCATATATTTT. The full variable domain, in which reference TRBV18 and TRBJ1-3 provide the parts outside the CDR3, is NAGVMQNPRHLVRRRGQEARLRCSPMKGHSHVYWYRQLPEEGLKFMVYLQKENIIDESGMPKERFSAEFPKEGPSILRIQQVVRGDSAAYFCASSPGAGNTIYFGEGSWLTVV.

This clonotype has a count of ten or more. The genes are TRBV5-1 and TRBJ2-3; TRBD2 aligns across 13 bases. Germline assignment: CDR1 SGHRS and CDR2 YFSETQ. The V and J ends lost 0 bases and 5 bases, in that order; junction bases with no gene match: 3. This CDR3 comprises 16 residues. For the CDR3, the DNA is TGCGCCAGCAGCTTGGGACTAGCGGGAGGACGAGATACGCAGTATTTT. It yields the protein CASSLGLAGGRDTQYF.

J is TRBJ1-3 and V is TRBV19; D unclear. This CDR3 is 14 amino acids long. Per the germline V gene, CDR1 is LNHDA and CDR2 is SQIVND (reference sequence). Between the trimmed V and J ends, which lost 2 bases and 1 base, there was a span of 6 bases. The CDR3 region is CASSIHISGNTIYF. CDR3 coding DNA: TGTGCCAGTAGTATACACATTTCTGGAAACACCATATATTTT.

The J gene is TRBJ2-5, the V gene TRBV9; TRBD2 is a possible D gene (7 bases). The germline V gene encodes CDR1 SGDLS and CDR2 YYNGEE. This CDR3 is built from 16 residues. V was shortened by 0 bases and J by 2 bases, with 14 bases between the two germline ends. The CDR3 protein is CASSVGAGAGQETQYF. The CDR3, as DNA: TGTGCCAGCAGCGTAGGGGCGGGGGCTGGACAAGAGACCCAGTACTTC.

This clonotype was detected ten times or more. V is TRBV7-8 and J is TRBJ2-5; no firm D call. Germline V gene data show CDR1 as SGHVS and CDR2 as FQNEAQ. This CDR3 has 13 residues. V was clipped by 5 bases and J by 4 bases, with 11 bases between them. The CDR3 bases are TGTGCCAGCAGCCGAAGGTGGTCAGAGACCCAGTACTTC. Translating gives CASSRRWSETQYF.

This clonotype showed up many times. CDR3 residues: CASSLRQISEQYF. The CDR3 region has the DNA TGTGCCAGCAGTTTGAGACAGATCTCCGAGCAGTACTTC. The chain joins TRBV27 to TRBJ2-7, with TRBD1 as a possible D gene (5 bases). V gave up 3 bases and J gave up 6 bases, with 12 bases separating them. Germline loops: CDR1 MNHEY, CDR2 SMNVEV (reference sequence). The CDR3 has 13 amino acids.